The clone carrying this TCR beta chain has at least ten counts. Antigen unknown. In TCRdb, the 5' RACE reads were re-called with MiXCR into one record per CDR3 protein. Of approximately 580,000 distinct CDR3 sequences in the sample, roughly 17% were seen once. These data come from a study of T cells after yellow fever vaccination. The CDR3 has 14 residues. Germline CDR1 and CDR2: LGHDT and YNNKEL (reference sequence). Deletions cut 2 bases from V and 6 bases from J, with 8 bases between. Study-level results: Researchers cautioned that FACS-sorted repertoires could harbor abundant clonotypes contaminating from the bulk population. After the booster, over 95% of CD4 and about nine tenths of CD8 primary-response clones were re-detected. On re-exposure, the response was weaker but peaked faster, at day 5 versus 15.

The gene calls are TRBV3-1 and TRBJ1-6; D call uncertain. This clonotype was obtained from a man aged 18 to 29 who received the YFV17D yellow fever vaccine. This sample comprised PBMCs, obtained 5 to 6 days after the first yellow fever vaccination. The CDR3 bases are TGTGCCAGCAGCCAAATGACGGGTAATTCACCCCTCCACTTT. Its translation: CASSQMTGNSPLHF.